These 5 T cell receptor beta chains share one sample of origin, sequenced in a study of CD8 T cells in Susac syndrome (dated by TCRdb to about 2019). The library relied on the immunoSEQ multiplex PCR assay. RNA was extracted using the RNeasy kit, and roughly 0.45 to 1 ug of the RNA was reverse transcribed with random hexamers. TCRdb itself trimmed the public reads at Q25 with fastp, ran MiXCR and retained productive beta chains. One record per CDR3 amino acid sequence lists the most common genes and DNA. For this sample there are about 280,000 distinct CDR3 sequences; roughly 84% appear just once. Over 0.1% of the sample belongs to the ten largest clones. The sequenced material came from CD8+ T cells from PBMCs. These receptors were taken from a human donor with multiple sclerosis.

This chain uses TRBV9 with TRBJ2-1, with TRBD2 matching 13 bases. There are 15 residues in the CDR3. Per the germline V gene, CDR1 is SGDLS and CDR2 is YYNGEE. The ends lost 4 bases at V and 7 bases at J; junction bases unmatched: 5. The CDR3: CASSPWTSGSNEQFF. CDR3 nucleotide sequence: TGTGCCAGCAGCCCATGGACTAGCGGGAGTAATGAGCAGTTCTTC.

The chain joins TRBV27 to TRBJ2-7; D may correspond to TRBD1 or TRBD2 (5 bases each). V was trimmed by 8 bases and J by 0 bases, leaving 8 bases between them. The V gene's germline CDR1 is MNHEY and CDR2 SMNVEV (reference sequence). The CDR3 is 12 amino acids. CDR3 amino acids: CASGTGSYEQYF. CDR3 in DNA: TGTGCCAGCGGGACCGGCTCCTACGAGCAGTACTTC.

V gene TRBV2 combines with J gene TRBJ2-4, with D perhaps matching TRBD2 (5 bases). CDR3 length equals 16 residues. Germline CDR1 SNHLY, CDR2 FYNNEI. V lost 5 bases to trimming and J lost 0 bases, with 14 bases between them. The CDR3 is CASSSSRELAKNIQYF. DNA for the CDR3: TGTGCCAGCAGTTCATCCCGGGAACTAGCCAAAAACATTCAGTACTTC.

V usage is TRBV12-3 or TRBV12-4 and J usage is TRBJ2-5; the match to TRBD2 covers 12 bases. V lost 5 bases, J lost 2 bases, and 12 bases stayed unmatched. There are 18 residues in the CDR3. The CDR3, as DNA: TGTGCCAGCAGTCAAACCTACCCACTAGCGGGGGGACAAGAGACCCAGTACTTC. Its translation: CASSQTYPLAGGQETQYF.

This rearrangement joins TRBV9 to TRBJ2-1; a possible D gene is TRBD1 (5 bases). Between the trimmed V and J ends, which lost 4 bases and 2 bases, there was a span of 22 bases. The CDR3 length is 18 residues. Germline loops: CDR1 SGDLS, CDR2 YYNGEE. CDR3 DNA sequence: TGTGCCAGCAGCCTACAAGGGGCTCAAGAGGAAGCCTACAATGAGCAGTTCTTC. Protein sequence: CASSLQGAQEEAYNEQFF.